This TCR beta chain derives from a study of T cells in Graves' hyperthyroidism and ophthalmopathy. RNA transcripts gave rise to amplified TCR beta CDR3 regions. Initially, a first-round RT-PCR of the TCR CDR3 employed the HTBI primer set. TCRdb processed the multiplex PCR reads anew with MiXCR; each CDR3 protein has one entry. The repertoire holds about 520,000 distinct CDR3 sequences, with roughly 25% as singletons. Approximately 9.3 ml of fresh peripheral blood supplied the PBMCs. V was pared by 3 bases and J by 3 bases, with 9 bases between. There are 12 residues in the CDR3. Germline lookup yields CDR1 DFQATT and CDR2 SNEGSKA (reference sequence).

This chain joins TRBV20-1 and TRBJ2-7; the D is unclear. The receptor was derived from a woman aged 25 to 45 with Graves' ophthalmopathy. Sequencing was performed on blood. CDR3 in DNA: TGCAGTGCTAGTGGCGTAGACTACGAGCAGTACTTC. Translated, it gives CSASGVDYEQYF.